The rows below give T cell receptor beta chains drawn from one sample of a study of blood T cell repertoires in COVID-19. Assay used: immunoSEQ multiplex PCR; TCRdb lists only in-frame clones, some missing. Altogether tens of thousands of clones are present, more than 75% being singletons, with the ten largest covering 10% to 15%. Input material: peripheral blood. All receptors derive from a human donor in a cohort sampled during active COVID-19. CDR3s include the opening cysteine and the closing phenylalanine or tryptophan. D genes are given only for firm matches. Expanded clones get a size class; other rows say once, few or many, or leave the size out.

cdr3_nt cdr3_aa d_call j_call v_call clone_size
TGTGCCAGCAGCTTAGAGTTCAAGACTAGCGGGTTAACCTACGAGCAGTACTTC CASSLEFKTSGLTYEQYF TRBD2 TRBJ2-7 TRBV11-3 once
TGTGCCAGCAGTGAAGCAAGCGGGGCAAACACTGAAGCTTTCTTT CASSEASGANTEAFF NA TRBJ1-1 TRBV6-1 NA
TGTGCCAGTAGGCCCGCGGGACAGCCTATTAACTATGGCTACACCTTC CASRPAGQPINYGYTF TRBD1 TRBJ1-2 TRBV19 few
TGCAGTGCGAGTACCGGGACAGGGGGCTTCTACGAGCAGTACTTC CSASTGTGGFYEQYF TRBD1 TRBJ2-7 TRBV20-1 NA
TGTGCCAGCATACGGGACAGGAGTACCTACAATGAGCAGTTCTTC CASIRDRSTYNEQFF TRBD1 TRBJ2-1 TRBV2 NA
TGTGCCAGCAGCTTGGAGGCAGGGATAGGGGATTCACCCCTCCACTTT CASSLEAGIGDSPLHF NA TRBJ1-6 TRBV5-4 NA
TGTGCCAGCAGTTACTCTGGACTAGCGGGCACAGATACGCAGTATTTT CASSYSGLAGTDTQYF TRBD2 TRBJ2-3 TRBV6-6 once
TGCGCCAGCAGCTTTGGCGGCGATACGCAGTATTTT CASSFGGDTQYF NA TRBJ2-3 TRBV5-1 few
TGTGCCAGCAGTGAGGGCCGAAATGAGCAGTTCTTC CASSEGRNEQFF NA TRBJ2-1 TRBV6-1 NA
TGTGCCAGTAGTATGAGAGGGTGGGAGACCCAGTACTTC CASSMRGWETQYF NA TRBJ2-5 TRBV19 NA
TGTGCCAGTAGTATGCCAGAGACTTTCTACAATGAGCAGTTCTTC CASSMPETFYNEQFF NA TRBJ2-1 TRBV19 NA
TGTGCCTGGAGTCAGGGGCTGGGGCCCCAGCATTTT CAWSQGLGPQHF NA TRBJ1-5 TRBV30 few
TGTGCCAGCAGCTTGGGGGGAGTAGCAGGAGATACGCAGTATTTT CASSLGGVAGDTQYF NA TRBJ2-3 TRBV5-6 NA
TGTGCCACCAGTGACCCTGAGGCAGGGAATGAAAAACTGTTTTTT CATSDPEAGNEKLFF NA TRBJ1-4 TRBV24-1 NA
TGTGCCACCAGTGAGCCCCGGGACAGGCCGAACACCGGGGAGCTGTTTTTT CATSEPRDRPNTGELFF TRBD1 TRBJ2-2 TRBV24-1 NA
TGTGCCAGCAGCTGGGGACAGGGAGACACTGAAGCTTTCTTT CASSWGQGDTEAFF TRBD1 TRBJ1-1 TRBV5-6 NA
TGTGCCAGTAGTTCCCCCGGACTAGCCAAAAACATTCAGTACTTC CASSSPGLAKNIQYF NA TRBJ2-4 TRBV19 NA
TGTGCTATGGCGGACAGCTACACCGGGGAGCTGTTTTTT CAMADSYTGELFF NA TRBJ2-2 TRBV19 NA
TGCGCCAGCAGCTCGACAGGGGTAAAGACTGAAGCTTTCTTT CASSSTGVKTEAFF TRBD1 TRBJ1-1 TRBV4-3 NA
TGTGCCATCAGTGAGGGGGGGAATTCTGGAAACACCATATATTTT CAISEGGNSGNTIYF NA TRBJ1-3 TRBV10-3 NA
TGTGCCAGCAGTTTAAGGGGTTTCTACGAGCAGTACTTC CASSLRGFYEQYF NA TRBJ2-7 TRBV28 NA
TGTGCCAGCAGCCTGTACGGGGGGGACACAGATACGCAGTATTTT CASSLYGGDTDTQYF TRBD2 TRBJ2-3 TRBV3-1/TRBV3-2 once
TGTGCCAGCAGCTTAGGCGCCTGGACAGGCCAGACCCAGTACTTC CASSLGAWTGQTQYF TRBD1 TRBJ2-5 TRBV7-2 NA
TGTGCCAGCTCCCCAGACAGAAATCAGCCCCAGCATTTT CASSPDRNQPQHF NA TRBJ1-5 TRBV18 NA
TGTGCCAGCAGTGGGTGGAGGGTAGGAGATACGCAGTATTTT CASSGWRVGDTQYF NA TRBJ2-3 TRBV2 NA
TGTGCCTGGAACCAGGGGGCTGGAAACACCATATATTTT CAWNQGAGNTIYF TRBD1 TRBJ1-3 TRBV30 NA
TGTGCCAGCAGTCCCCGAACGGGGGGGCCAGATACGCAGTATTTT CASSPRTGGPDTQYF TRBD2 TRBJ2-3 TRBV6-5 NA
TGCGCCAGCAGCTTGGCCTTGGGGGCCGAGACCCAGTACTTC CASSLALGAETQYF NA TRBJ2-5 TRBV5-1 once
TGTGCCAGTAGTAGAACAGGGAACTATGGCTACACCTTC CASSRTGNYGYTF NA TRBJ1-2 TRBV19 NA
TGTGCCAGCAAATCCGGGACAGGGTACGTGGAGCATTTT CASKSGTGYVEHF TRBD1 TRBJ1-5 TRBV2 few
TGTGCCAGCAGCTCTAACGGGGAAAGAACTAATTCACCCCTCCACTTT CASSSNGERTNSPLHF NA TRBJ1-6 TRBV11-2 NA
TGCGCCAGCAGCCAAGTCGGGACCAGACAGGACGAGCAGTACTTC CASSQVGTRQDEQYF NA TRBJ2-7 TRBV4-1 NA
TGTGCCAGCTCCCCAGGGGGGGATCCCTACGAGCAGTACTTC CASSPGGDPYEQYF NA TRBJ2-7 TRBV18 NA
TGTGCCAGCAGCCGGTGGGGAGGGTCCACCGGGGAGCTGTTTTTT CASSRWGGSTGELFF TRBD2 TRBJ2-2 TRBV3-1/TRBV3-2 NA
TGTGCCAGCAGCTCGGGACTAGCGGCAGGCTCCTACAATGAGCAGTTCTTC CASSSGLAAGSYNEQFF TRBD2 TRBJ2-1 TRBV5-6 once